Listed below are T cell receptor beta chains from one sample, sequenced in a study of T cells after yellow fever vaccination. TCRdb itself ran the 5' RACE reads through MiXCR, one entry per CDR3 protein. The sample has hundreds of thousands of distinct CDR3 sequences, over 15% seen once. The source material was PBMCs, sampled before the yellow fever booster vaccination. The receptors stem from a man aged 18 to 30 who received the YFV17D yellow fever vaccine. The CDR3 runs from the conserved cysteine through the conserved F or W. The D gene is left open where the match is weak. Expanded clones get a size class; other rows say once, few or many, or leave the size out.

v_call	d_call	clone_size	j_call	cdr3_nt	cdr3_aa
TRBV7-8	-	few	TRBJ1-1	TGTGCCAGCAGCGCCCTGGGGGGGGGCGGCACTGAAGCTTTCTTT	CASSALGGGGTEAFF
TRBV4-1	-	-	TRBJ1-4	TGCGCCAGCAGCCAAGACGCGAATACGGAAAAACTGTTTTTT	CASSQDANTEKLFF
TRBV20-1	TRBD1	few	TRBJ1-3	TGCAGTGCTCCGGGACAGGCCTTCTCTGGAAACACCATATATTTT	CSAPGQAFSGNTIYF
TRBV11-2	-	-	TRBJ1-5	TGTGCCAGCAGCGAACGTACAGGGCTTGGTCAGCCCCAGCATTTT	CASSERTGLGQPQHF
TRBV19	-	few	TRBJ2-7	TGTGCCAGTAATCTAGGGGTTGGAGGCGAGCAGTACTTC	CASNLGVGGEQYF
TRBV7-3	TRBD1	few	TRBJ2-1	TGTGCCAGCAGCCCGACAGGGGGCAGTGAGCAGTTCTTC	CASSPTGGSEQFF
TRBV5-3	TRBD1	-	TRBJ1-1	TGTGCCAGAAGCTTGAAGGGACAGGAAAACACTGAAGCTTTCTTT	CARSLKGQENTEAFF
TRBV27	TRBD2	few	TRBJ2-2	TGTGCCAGCAGTTTAAGCGCTAGCGGGGGGCGGGCCACCGGGGAGCTGTTTTTT	CASSLSASGGRATGELFF
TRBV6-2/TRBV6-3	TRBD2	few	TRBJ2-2	TGTGCCAGCATCTCCGCGAGGGCTAGCGGGCTCACCGGGGAGCTGTTTTTT	CASISARASGLTGELFF
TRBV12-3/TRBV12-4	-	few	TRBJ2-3	TGTGCCAGCAGTTTCAGGGACAGCACAGATACGCAGTATTTT	CASSFRDSTDTQYF
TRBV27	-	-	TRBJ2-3	TGTGCCAGCAGACTCACCGGGGCAACAGGGGATACGCAGTATTTT	CASRLTGATGDTQYF
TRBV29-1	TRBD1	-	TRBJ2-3	TGCAGCGTTGAAGAATTGTGGAGACAGGGGTTCAATACGCAGTATTTT	CSVEELWRQGFNTQYF
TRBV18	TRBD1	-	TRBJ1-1	TGTGCCAGCTCAGAAAGGACAGGGGCGATCACTGAAGCTTTCTTT	CASSERTGAITEAFF
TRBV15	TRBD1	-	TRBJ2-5	TGTGCCACCAGCAGAGGCATGACAGGGGGCAAGACCCAGTACTTC	CATSRGMTGGKTQYF
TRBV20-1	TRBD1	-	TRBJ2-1	TGCAGTGCTAGAACATCACAGGGGGCGGATGAGCAGTTCTTC	CSARTSQGADEQFF
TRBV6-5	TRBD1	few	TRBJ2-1	TGTGCCAGCAGTCGACAGGGGGCGGAATTCGATGAGCAGTTCTTC	CASSRQGAEFDEQFF
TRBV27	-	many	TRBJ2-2	TGTGCCAGCAGTTTCAGACTAGCCGGGGAGCTGTTTTTT	CASSFRLAGELFF
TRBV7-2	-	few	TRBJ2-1	TGTGCCAGCAGCTTAGGGTCAGGAGTCAACAATGAGCAGTTCTTC	CASSLGSGVNNEQFF
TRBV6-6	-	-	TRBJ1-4	TGTGCCAGCAGTTATGGGCTTCCTAATGAAAAACTGTTTTTT	CASSYGLPNEKLFF
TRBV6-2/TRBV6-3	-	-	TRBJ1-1	TGTGCCAGCAGTTACTTAGTAAGGACCACTGAAGCTTTCTTT	CASSYLVRTTEAFF
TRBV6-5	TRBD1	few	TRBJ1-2	TGTGCCAGCAGTTACTCGGGGACAGGGGGAAAAGGCTACACCTTC	CASSYSGTGGKGYTF
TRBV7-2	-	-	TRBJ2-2	TGTGCCAGCAGCGTAGACCGGACCGGGGAGCTGTTTTTT	CASSVDRTGELFF
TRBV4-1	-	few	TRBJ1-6	TGCGCCAGCAGCCGGCCCGACCTAGGGGAAGGCTCACCCCTCCACTTT	CASSRPDLGEGSPLHF
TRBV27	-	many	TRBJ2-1	TGTGCCAGCAGATCCGGGTTAGACAATGAGCAGTTCTTC	CASRSGLDNEQFF
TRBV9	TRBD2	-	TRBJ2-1	TGTGCCAGCACGGATAGCGGGGGTTGGCAGTTCTTC	CASTDSGGWQFF
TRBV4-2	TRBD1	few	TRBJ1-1	TGTGCCAGCAGCCAAGTTCATACAGGGGTGAACACTGAAGCTTTCTTT	CASSQVHTGVNTEAFF
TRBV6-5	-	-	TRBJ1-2	TGTGCCAGCGCCCGGGACGGCAGTAACTATGGCTACACCTTC	CASARDGSNYGYTF
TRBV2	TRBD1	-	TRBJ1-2	TGTGCCAGCAGTGACCAGAGAGGGACAGTTGGCTACACCTTC	CASSDQRGTVGYTF
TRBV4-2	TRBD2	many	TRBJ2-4	TGTGCCAGCAGCTCAGCGGGGGGTTACAAAAACATTCAGTACTTC	CASSSAGGYKNIQYF
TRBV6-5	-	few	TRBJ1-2	TGTGCCAGCAGTTACTCGAGAAGGGGGTACTACACCTTC	CASSYSRRGYYTF
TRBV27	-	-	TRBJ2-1	TGTGCCAGCAGTTGGGTTGGCCGACTCACTGATGAGCAGTTCTTC	CASSWVGRLTDEQFF
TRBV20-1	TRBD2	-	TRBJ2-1	TGCAGTGCCAATCCGGGACTAGCAGACAATGAGCAGTTCTTC	CSANPGLADNEQFF
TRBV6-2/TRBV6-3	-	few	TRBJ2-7	TGTGCCAGCAAAGTTTTTCCGGGACCATACGAGCAGTACTTC	CASKVFPGPYEQYF
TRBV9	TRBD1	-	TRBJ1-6	TGTGCCAGCGGCGGGACAGGGCCCATCTATAATTCACCCCTCCACTTT	CASGGTGPIYNSPLHF
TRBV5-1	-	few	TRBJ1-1	TGCGCCAGCAGCTTGCTCAGGGGGAACACTGAAGCTTTCTTT	CASSLLRGNTEAFF
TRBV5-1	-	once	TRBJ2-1	TGCGCCAGCAGCTTGGTACAGAGCCCCTACAATGAGCAGTTCTTC	CASSLVQSPYNEQFF
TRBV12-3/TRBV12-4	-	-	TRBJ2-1	TGTGCCAGCAGTACGATGGGAGGCAATGAGCAGTTCTTC	CASSTMGGNEQFF
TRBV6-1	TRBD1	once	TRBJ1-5	TGTGCCAGCAGTGGAAGGACAGGGGGTCATCAGCCCCAGCATTTT	CASSGRTGGHQPQHF
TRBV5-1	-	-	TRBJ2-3	TGCGCCAGCAGCTGGGGACTCGGCACAGATACGCAGTATTTT	CASSWGLGTDTQYF
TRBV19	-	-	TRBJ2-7	TGTGCCAGTAGTATTGGTCTCCGCTACGAGCAGTACTTC	CASSIGLRYEQYF
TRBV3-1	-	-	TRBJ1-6	TGTGCCAGCAGCCAGGGGACGTCTTCACCCCTCCACTTT	CASSQGTSSPLHF
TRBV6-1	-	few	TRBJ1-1	TGTGCCAGCAGTGAAGTGGCAGCGAACACTGAAGCTTTCTTT	CASSEVAANTEAFF
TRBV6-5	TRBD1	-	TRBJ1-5	TGTGCCAGCAATCCAGGGGGCGCGGGCAATCAGCCCCAGCATTTT	CASNPGGAGNQPQHF
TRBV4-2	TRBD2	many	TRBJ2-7	TGTGCCAGCAGCCCAGAGCGGGGCACCACCTACGAGCAGTACTTC	CASSPERGTTYEQYF
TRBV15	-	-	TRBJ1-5	TGTGCCACCAGCAGAGAACAAGGGGCCGGGGGAAATCAGCCCCAGCATTTT	CATSREQGAGGNQPQHF
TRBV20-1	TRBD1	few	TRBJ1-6	TGCAGTGCTAGAGAGCAGGGGGTCGGTTCACCCCTCCACTTT	CSAREQGVGSPLHF
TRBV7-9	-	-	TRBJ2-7	TGTGCCAGCAGCCCCCCGGGCGCGGGGGAGCAGTACTTC	CASSPPGAGEQYF
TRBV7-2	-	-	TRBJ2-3	TGTGCCAGCAGCTTAGCGGGGGTGGACGATACGCAGTATTTT	CASSLAGVDDTQYF
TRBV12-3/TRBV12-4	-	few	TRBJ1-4	TGTGCCAGCAGTCCTACCCCGGGGTGGGGTGTGGATGAAAAACTGTTTTTT	CASSPTPGWGVDEKLFF
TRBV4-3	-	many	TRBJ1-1	TGCGCCAGCAGCCGTGTAATGAACACTGAAGCTTTCTTT	CASSRVMNTEAFF
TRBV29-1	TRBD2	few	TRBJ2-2	TGCAGCGTTGAGACGCTAGCGGGGGACACCGGGGAGCTGTTTTTT	CSVETLAGDTGELFF
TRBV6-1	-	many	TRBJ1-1	TGTGCCAGCCGCGAACCGGGAGCCCCCTCCACTGAAGCTTTCTTT	CASREPGAPSTEAFF
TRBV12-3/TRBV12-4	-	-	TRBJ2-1	TGTGCCAGCAGGCAGGGGACCAGAACCTACAATGAGCAGTTCTTC	CASRQGTRTYNEQFF
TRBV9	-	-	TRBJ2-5	TGTGCCAGCAGTAGTAGTGGGGGTTTCGTCGCCCAGTACTTC	CASSSSGGFVAQYF